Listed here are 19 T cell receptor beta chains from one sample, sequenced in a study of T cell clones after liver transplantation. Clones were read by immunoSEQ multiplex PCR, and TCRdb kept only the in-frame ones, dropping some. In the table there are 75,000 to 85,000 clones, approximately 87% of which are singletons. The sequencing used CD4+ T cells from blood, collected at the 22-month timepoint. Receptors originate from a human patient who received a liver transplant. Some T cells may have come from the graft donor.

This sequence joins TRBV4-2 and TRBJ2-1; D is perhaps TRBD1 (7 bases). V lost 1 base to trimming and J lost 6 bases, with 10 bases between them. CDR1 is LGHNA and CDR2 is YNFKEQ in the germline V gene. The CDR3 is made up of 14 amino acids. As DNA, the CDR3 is TGTGCCAGCAGCCAAGCAGGGGGACTCAATGAGCAGTTCTTC. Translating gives CASSQAGGLNEQFF.

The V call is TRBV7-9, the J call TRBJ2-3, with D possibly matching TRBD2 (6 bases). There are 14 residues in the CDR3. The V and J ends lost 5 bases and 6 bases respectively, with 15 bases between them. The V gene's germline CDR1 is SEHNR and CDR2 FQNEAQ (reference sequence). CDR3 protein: CASSLGLEGDTQYF. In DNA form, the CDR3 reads TGTGCCAGCAGCCTAGGACTGGAGGGGGATACGCAGTATTTT.

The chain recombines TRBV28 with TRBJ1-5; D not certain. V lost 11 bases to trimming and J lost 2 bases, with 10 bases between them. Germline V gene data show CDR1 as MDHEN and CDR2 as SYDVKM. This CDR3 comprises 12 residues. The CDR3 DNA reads TGTGCCGCCTATCGGCGCAATCAGCCCCAGCATTTT. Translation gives CAAYRRNQPQHF.

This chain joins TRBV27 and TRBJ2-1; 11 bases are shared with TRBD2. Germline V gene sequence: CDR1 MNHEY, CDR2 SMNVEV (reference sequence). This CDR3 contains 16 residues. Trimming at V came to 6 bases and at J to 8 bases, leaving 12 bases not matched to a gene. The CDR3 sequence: CASRGLAGGRSYEQFF. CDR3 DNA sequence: TGTGCCAGCAGGGGGCTAGCGGGAGGTCGTTCGTATGAGCAGTTCTTC.

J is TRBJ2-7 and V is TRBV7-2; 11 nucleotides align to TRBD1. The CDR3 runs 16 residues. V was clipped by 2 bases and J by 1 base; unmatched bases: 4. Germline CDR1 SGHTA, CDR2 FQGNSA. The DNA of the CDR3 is TGTGCCAGCAGCTTAAGGGGACAGGGGGGGTCCTACGAGCAGTACTTC. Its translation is CASSLRGQGGSYEQYF.

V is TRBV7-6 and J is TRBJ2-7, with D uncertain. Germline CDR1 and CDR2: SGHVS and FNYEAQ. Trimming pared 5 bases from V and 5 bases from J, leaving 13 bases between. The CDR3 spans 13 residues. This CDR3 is CASSRQALDEQYF. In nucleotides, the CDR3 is TGTGCCAGCAGCCGGCAGGCTTTGGACGAGCAGTACTTC. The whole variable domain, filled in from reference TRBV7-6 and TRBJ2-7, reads GAGVSQSPRYKVTKRGQDVALRCDPISGHVSLYWYRQALGQGPEFLTYFNYEAQQDKSGLPNDRFSAERPEGSISTLTIQRTEQRDSAMYRCASSRQALDEQYFGPGTRLTVT.

CDR3 amino acids: CASSSGFWEEKLFF. CDR3 coding DNA: TGTGCCAGCAGTTCGGGATTCTGGGAGGAAAAACTGTTTTTT. The chain uses TRBV28 and TRBJ1-4; D uncertain. V was trimmed by 4 bases and J by 8 bases, leaving 14 bases between them. The length of the CDR3 is 14 residues. Per the germline V gene, CDR1 is MDHEN and CDR2 is SYDVKM.

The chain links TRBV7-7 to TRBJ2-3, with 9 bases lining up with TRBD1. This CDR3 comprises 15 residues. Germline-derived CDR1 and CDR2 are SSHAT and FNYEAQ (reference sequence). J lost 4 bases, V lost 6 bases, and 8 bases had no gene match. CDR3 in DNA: TGTGCCAGCAGTCTTACAAGGACAGGGGCAGATACGCAGTATTTT. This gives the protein CASSLTRTGADTQYF.

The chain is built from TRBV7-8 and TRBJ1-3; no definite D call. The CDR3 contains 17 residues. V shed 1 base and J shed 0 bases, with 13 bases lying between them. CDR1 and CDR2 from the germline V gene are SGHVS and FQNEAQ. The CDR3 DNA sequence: TGTGCCAGCAGCTTAGATTCATCGGGCTACTCTGGAAACACCATATATTTT. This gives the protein CASSLDSSGYSGNTIYF.

As DNA, the CDR3 is TGCGCCAGCAGCCAAGGGGGAGGTACGCAGTATTTT. Amino acids: CASSQGGGTQYF. The V call is TRBV4-3, the J call TRBJ2-3, with D maybe TRBD2 (6 bases). CDR1 is LGHNA, CDR2 YSLEER, per germline. V lost 1 base and J 8 bases, leaving 7 bases between the germline ends. There are 12 residues in the CDR3.

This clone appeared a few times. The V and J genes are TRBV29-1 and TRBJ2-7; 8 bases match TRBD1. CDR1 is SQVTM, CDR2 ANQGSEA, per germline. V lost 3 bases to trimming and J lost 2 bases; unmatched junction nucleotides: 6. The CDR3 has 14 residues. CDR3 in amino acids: CSVENRDRPYEQYF. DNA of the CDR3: TGCAGCGTTGAGAACCGGGACAGGCCCTACGAGCAGTACTTC.

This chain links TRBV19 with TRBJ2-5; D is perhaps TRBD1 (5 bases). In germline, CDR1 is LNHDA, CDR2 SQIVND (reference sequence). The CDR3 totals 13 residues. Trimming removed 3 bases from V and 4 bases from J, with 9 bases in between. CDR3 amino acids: CASSIGRGETQYF. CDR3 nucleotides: TGTGCCAGTAGTATTGGAAGGGGAGAGACCCAGTACTTC. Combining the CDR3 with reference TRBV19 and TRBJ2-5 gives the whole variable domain DGGITQSPKYLFRKEGQNVTLSCEQNLNHDAMYWYRQDPGQGLRLIYYSQIVNDFQKGDIAEGYSVSREKKESFPLTVTSAQKNPTAFYLCASSIGRGETQYFGPGTRLLVL.

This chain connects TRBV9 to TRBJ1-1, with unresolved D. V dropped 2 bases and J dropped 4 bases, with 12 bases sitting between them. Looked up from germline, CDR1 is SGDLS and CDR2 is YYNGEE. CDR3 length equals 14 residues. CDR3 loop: CASSVSPEGTEAFF. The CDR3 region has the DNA TGTGCCAGCAGCGTCTCCCCGGAGGGCACTGAAGCTTTCTTT.

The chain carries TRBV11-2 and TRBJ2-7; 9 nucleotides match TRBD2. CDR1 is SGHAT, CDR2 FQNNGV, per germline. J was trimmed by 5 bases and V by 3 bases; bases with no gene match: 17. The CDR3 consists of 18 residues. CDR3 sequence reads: CASSFRWLVAGGANEQYF. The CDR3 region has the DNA TGTGCCAGCAGCTTTAGATGGCTCGTTGCGGGGGGGGCCAACGAGCAGTACTTC.

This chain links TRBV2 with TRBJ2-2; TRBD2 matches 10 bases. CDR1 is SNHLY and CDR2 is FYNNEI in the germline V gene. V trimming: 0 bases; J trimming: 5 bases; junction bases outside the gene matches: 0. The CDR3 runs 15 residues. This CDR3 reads CASSEASGGTGELFF. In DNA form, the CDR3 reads TGTGCCAGCAGTGAAGCTAGCGGGGGGACCGGGGAGCTGTTTTTT.

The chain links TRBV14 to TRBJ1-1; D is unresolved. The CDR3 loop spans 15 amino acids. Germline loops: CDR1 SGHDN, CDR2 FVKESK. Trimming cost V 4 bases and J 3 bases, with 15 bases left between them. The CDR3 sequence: CASSPLTSYDTEAFF. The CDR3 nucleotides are TGTGCCAGCAGCCCCCTAACATCTTACGACACTGAAGCTTTCTTT. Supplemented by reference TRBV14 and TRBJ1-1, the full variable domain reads EAGVTQFPSHSVIEKGQTVTLRCDPISGHDNLYWYRRVMGKEIKFLLHFVKESKQDESGMPNNRFLAERTGGTYSTLKVQPAELEDSGVYFCASSPLTSYDTEAFFGQGTRLTVV.

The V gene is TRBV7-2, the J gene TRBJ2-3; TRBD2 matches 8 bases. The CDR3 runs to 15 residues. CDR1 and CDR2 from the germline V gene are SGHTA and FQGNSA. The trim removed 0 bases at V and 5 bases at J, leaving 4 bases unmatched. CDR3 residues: CASSLAGTSLDTQYF. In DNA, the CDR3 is TGTGCCAGCAGCTTAGCGGGGACTAGTTTAGATACGCAGTATTTT.

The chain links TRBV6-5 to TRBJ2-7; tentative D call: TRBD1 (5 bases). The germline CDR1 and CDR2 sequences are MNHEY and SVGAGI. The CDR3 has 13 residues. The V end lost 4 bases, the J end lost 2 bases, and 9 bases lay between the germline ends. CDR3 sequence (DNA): TGTGCCAGCAGTTTTGGCAGGGCCTACGAGCAGTACTTC. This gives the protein CASSFGRAYEQYF.

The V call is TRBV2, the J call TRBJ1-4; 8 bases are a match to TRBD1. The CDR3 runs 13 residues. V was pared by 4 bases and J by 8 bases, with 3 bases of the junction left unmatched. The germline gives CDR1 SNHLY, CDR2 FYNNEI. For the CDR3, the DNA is TGTGCCAGCAGTGGGACAGGGCAAGAAAAACTGTTTTTT. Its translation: CASSGTGQEKLFF.